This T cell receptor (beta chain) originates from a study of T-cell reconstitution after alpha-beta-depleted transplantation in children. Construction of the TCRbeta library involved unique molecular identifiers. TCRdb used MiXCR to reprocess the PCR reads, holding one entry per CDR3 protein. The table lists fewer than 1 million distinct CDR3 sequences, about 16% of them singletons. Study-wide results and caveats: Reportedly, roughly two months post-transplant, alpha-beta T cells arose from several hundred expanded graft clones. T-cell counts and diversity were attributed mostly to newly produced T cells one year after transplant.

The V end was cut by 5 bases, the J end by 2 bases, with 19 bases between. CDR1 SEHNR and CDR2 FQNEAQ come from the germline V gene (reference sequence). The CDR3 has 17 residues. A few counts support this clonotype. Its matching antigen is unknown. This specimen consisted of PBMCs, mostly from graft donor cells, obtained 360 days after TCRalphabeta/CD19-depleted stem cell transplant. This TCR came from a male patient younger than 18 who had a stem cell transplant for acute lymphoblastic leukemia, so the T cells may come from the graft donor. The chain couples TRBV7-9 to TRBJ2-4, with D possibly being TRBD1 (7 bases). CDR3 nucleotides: TGTGCCAGCAGCCCACGGGAGACAGGGCGCTCCAAAAACATTCAGTACTTC. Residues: CASSPRETGRSKNIQYF.